What follows are 24 T cell receptor beta chains derived from one specimen sequenced in a study of somatic mutations in cytotoxic T cells in rheumatoid arthritis. Assay: immunoSEQ multiplex PCR; the TCRdb copy retains only in-frame clones and omits some. The sample holds about 19,000 clones, approximately 80% seen once. The sample was CD8+ T cells sorted from blood. These receptors were taken from an adult with rheumatoid arthritis.

The chain is built from TRBV5-5 and TRBJ2-7, with 11 bases lining up with TRBD1. Unmatched junction bases numbered 16, after V lost 0 bases and J lost 2 bases. Germline V gives CDR1 SGHKS, CDR2 YYEKEE (reference sequence). CDR3 length equals 20 residues. The CDR3 loop is CASSLGPGTGGLAETYEQYF. CDR3 DNA: TGTGCCAGCAGCTTGGGACCCGGGACAGGGGGTTTAGCGGAGACCTACGAGCAGTACTTC.

The J gene is TRBJ2-7, the V gene TRBV18, with 7 nucleotides matching TRBD2. V shed 1 base, J shed 7 bases, and the junction held 16 bases outside the gene matches. This CDR3 has 17 residues. CDR1 is KGHSH, CDR2 LQKENI, per germline. The CDR3: CASSPLEVAGEMGEQYF. CDR3 bases: TGTGCCAGCTCACCACTGGAGGTGGCGGGAGAGATGGGTGAGCAGTACTTC.

Only one count was recorded for this clone. The chain couples TRBV7-6 to TRBJ2-1; D unresolved. The CDR3 runs to 13 residues. V dropped 2 bases and J dropped 4 bases, with 6 bases sitting between them. The germline gives CDR1 SGHVS, CDR2 FNYEAQ. As DNA, the CDR3 is TGTGCCAGCAGCTTAATGGGTTACAATGAGCAGTTCTTC. Protein sequence: CASSLMGYNEQFF.

This clone was counted a few times. This chain joins TRBV7-9 and TRBJ1-4, with a possible D match to TRBD1 (6 bases). The CDR3 consists of 14 residues. With 4 bases removed from V and 5 bases from J, the gap between germline ends came to 11 bases. Germline CDR1 and CDR2: SEHNR and FQNEAQ (reference sequence). CDR3 loop: CASSSTGLNEKLFF. The CDR3 DNA is TGTGCCAGCAGCTCGACAGGACTAAATGAAAAACTGTTTTTT.

This chain connects TRBV28 to TRBJ1-4, with D unclear. The CDR3 is 13 amino acids. The V gene's germline CDR1 is MDHEN and CDR2 SYDVKM. The V end lost 4 bases, the J end lost 7 bases, and 10 bases lay between the germline ends. This CDR3 reads CASSYYETEKLFF. The CDR3 DNA sequence: TGTGCCAGCAGTTATTACGAAACTGAAAAACTGTTTTTT. Using reference TRBV28 and TRBJ1-4 for the parts outside the CDR3, the full variable domain is DVKVTQSSRYLVKRTGEKVFLECVQDMDHENMFWYRQDPGLGLRLIYFSYDVKMKEKGDIPEGYSVSREKKERFSLILESASTNQTSMYLCASSYYETEKLFFGSGTQLSVL.

This clone was seen more than once but under ten times. The chain uses TRBV11-2 and TRBJ1-2; 7 nucleotides align to TRBD1. The CDR3 sequence is 14 residues long. Germline V lookup: CDR1 SGHAT, CDR2 FQNNGV. Trimming at V came to 6 bases and at J to 4 bases, leaving 8 bases not matched to a gene. CDR3 DNA sequence: TGTGCCAGCAGTCCGGACAGGACCCCCTATGGCTACACCTTC. Translated: CASSPDRTPYGYTF.

The chain employs TRBV5-1 and TRBJ2-7, with 8 bases matching TRBD1. This CDR3 is 15 amino acids long. Germline assignment: CDR1 SGHRS and CDR2 YFSETQ. Trimming at V came to 1 base and at J to 2 bases, leaving 5 bases not matched to a gene. The CDR3 nucleotides read TGCGCCAGCAGCTTGTCGGGGACAGGAGCCTACGAGCAGTACTTC. Translated, it gives CASSLSGTGAYEQYF.

The chain uses TRBV19 and TRBJ2-3; D may correspond to TRBD1 or TRBD2 (5 bases each). V lost 3 bases, J lost 2 bases, and 12 bases lay in between. This CDR3 region has 15 residues. Germline values: CDR1 LNHDA, CDR2 SQIVND (reference sequence). CDR3 sequence: CASSILGTDTDTQYF. The CDR3 DNA sequence: TGTGCCAGTAGTATCTTGGGGACGGACACAGATACGCAGTATTTT. The variable domain in full, completed from reference TRBV19 and TRBJ2-3, reads DGGITQSPKYLFRKEGQNVTLSCEQNLNHDAMYWYRQDPGQGLRLIYYSQIVNDFQKGDIAEGYSVSREKKESFPLTVTSAQKNPTAFYLCASSILGTDTDTQYFGPGTRLTVL.

This clone was counted only a few times. This sequence joins TRBV15 and TRBJ2-7, with D hard to call. CDR3 length equals 12 residues. The germline V gene has CDR1 LNHNV and CDR2 YYDKDF (reference sequence). Trimming stripped 5 bases from V and 7 bases from J, with 12 bases between. The CDR3 here is CATSYRLGEQYF. The DNA of the CDR3 is TGTGCCACCAGCTACCGACTGGGGGAGCAGTACTTC.

The chain is built from TRBV6-1 and TRBJ2-3, with a tentative D call TRBD2 (5 bases). V lost 4 bases to trimming and J lost 1 base, with 12 bases between them. Germline V gives CDR1 MNHNS, CDR2 SASEGT. The CDR3 spans 15 residues. The CDR3 nucleotides read TGTGCCAGCAGTGTACTAGGTTGGGGCACAGATACGCAGTATTTT. Translated: CASSVLGWGTDTQYF.

This sequence joins TRBV2 and TRBJ2-5, with 9 bases identical to TRBD1. V lost 4 bases to trimming and J lost 4 bases; unmatched junction nucleotides: 1. Germline V gene data show CDR1 as SNHLY and CDR2 as FYNNEI. This CDR3 region has 13 residues. CDR3 nucleotide sequence: TGTGCCAGCAGTGGACAGGGGGTAGAGACCCAGTACTTC. Protein: CASSGQGVETQYF.

The chain uses TRBV19 and TRBJ1-2, with D possibly matching TRBD1 (6 bases). CDR3 length equals 15 residues. Germline CDR1 reads LNHDA; CDR2 reads SQIVND (reference sequence). The V and J ends lost 5 bases and 0 bases respectively, with 13 bases between them. The CDR3: CASSPRDKANYGYTF. CDR3 bases: TGTGCCAGTAGTCCGAGGGACAAAGCTAACTATGGCTACACCTTC. The full variable domain, completed using reference TRBV19 and TRBJ1-2, is DGGITQSPKYLFRKEGQNVTLSCEQNLNHDAMYWYRQDPGQGLRLIYYSQIVNDFQKGDIAEGYSVSREKKESFPLTVTSAQKNPTAFYLCASSPRDKANYGYTFGSGTRLTVV.

This clone showed up just a few times. V is TRBV11-2 and J is TRBJ2-1; tentatively, D is TRBD2 (7 bases). The CDR3 length is 13 residues. Trimming shortened V by 10 bases and J by 3 bases, and 13 bases separated the two germline ends. Germline CDR1 and CDR2: SGHAT and FQNNGV. Here the CDR3 DNA reads TGTGCCACCCTAGGGGGGGACTACAATGAGCAGTTCTTC. Translation gives CATLGGDYNEQFF.

This chain uses TRBV19 with TRBJ2-7, with D possibly matching TRBD2 (6 bases). The CDR3 totals 15 residues. CDR1 is LNHDA and CDR2 is SQIVND in the germline V gene (reference sequence). With 5 bases removed from V and 2 bases from J, the gap between germline ends came to 16 bases. This CDR3 reads CASSGGTDVPYEQYF. The CDR3 DNA reads TGTGCCAGTAGTGGGGGGACCGATGTTCCCTACGAGCAGTACTTC.

The rearrangement links TRBV7-9 to TRBJ1-2, with 9 positions matching TRBD1. With 5 bases clipped from V and 4 bases from J, the junction kept 8 bases outside the gene matches. This CDR3 contains 15 residues. Germline V gene data show CDR1 as SEHNR and CDR2 as FQNEAQ (reference sequence). Here the CDR3 reads CASSISGTGSYGYTF. For the CDR3, the DNA is TGTGCCAGCAGCATATCCGGGACAGGGAGCTATGGCTACACCTTC.

This rearrangement joins TRBV6-1 to TRBJ1-2; D uncertain. Germline CDR1 reads MNHNS; CDR2 reads SASEGT. V was trimmed by 7 bases and J by 1 base, leaving 13 bases between them. There are 14 residues in the CDR3. The CDR3 region is CASTSENYNYGYTF. CDR3 nucleotide sequence: TGTGCCAGCACTTCGGAAAATTATAACTATGGCTACACCTTC.

The rearrangement links TRBV5-4 to TRBJ2-2; 12 bases match TRBD2. The CDR3 covers 13 residues. Germline V gives CDR1 SGHNT, CDR2 YYREEE (reference sequence). V lost 5 bases, J lost 8 bases, and 1 base stayed unmatched. The CDR3 DNA is TGTGCCAGCAGGACTAGCGGGAGTGGGGAGCTGTTTTTT. Protein product: CASRTSGSGELFF.

The chain employs TRBV29-1 and TRBJ2-7; D is perhaps TRBD1 (5 bases). CDR3 size: 13 residues. Germline V gene sequence: CDR1 SQVTM, CDR2 ANQGSEA. Trimming left V 4 bases short and J 0 bases short, with 10 bases between. CDR3 coding DNA: TGCAGCGTTGTGGGGCCTCACTCCTACGAGCAGTACTTC. Translation gives CSVVGPHSYEQYF.

The J gene is TRBJ2-3, the V gene TRBV28; TRBD2 might be the D (6 bases). The CDR3 consists of 14 residues. Germline V gene lookup returns CDR1 MDHEN and CDR2 SYDVKM. Trimming took 8 bases from V and 4 from J, leaving 16 bases between them. CDR3 sequence: CASVTSLGPDTQYF. DNA of the CDR3: TGTGCCAGCGTGACTAGTTTGGGGCCAGATACGCAGTATTTT. Full variable domain (rest looked up from reference TRBV28 and TRBJ2-3): DVKVTQSSRYLVKRTGEKVFLECVQDMDHENMFWYRQDPGLGLRLIYFSYDVKMKEKGDIPEGYSVSREKKERFSLILESASTNQTSMYLCASVTSLGPDTQYFGPGTRLTVL.

The chain is built from TRBV7-9 and TRBJ2-2; 10 bases are shared with TRBD2. CDR1 is SEHNR and CDR2 is FQNEAQ in the germline V gene (reference sequence). The V segment lost 2 bases and the J segment 6 bases; nucleotides outside the gene matches: 6. The CDR3 runs 16 residues. CDR3 nucleotide sequence: TGTGCCAGCAGCTTAACAGCGGGAGGGCCGGCCGGGGAGCTGTTTTTT. Its protein is CASSLTAGGPAGELFF.

This clone occurred a few times. CDR3 protein: CASSIKVGGVGSPLHF. The CDR3 DNA reads TGTGCCAGCAGCATTAAGGTTGGAGGGGTCGGGTCACCCCTCCACTTT. The V and J genes are TRBV7-9 and TRBJ1-6; D possibly corresponds to TRBD1 (5 bases). This CDR3 has 16 amino acids. The germline V and J ends were trimmed by 5 bases and 10 bases, with 21 bases remaining between them. CDR1 is SEHNR, CDR2 FQNEAQ, per germline (reference sequence). The full variable domain, in which reference TRBV7-9 and TRBJ1-6 provide the parts outside the CDR3, is DTGVSQNPRHKITKRGQNVTFRCDPISEHNRLYWYRQTLGQGPEFLTYFQNEAQLEKSRLLSDRFSAERPKGSFSTLEIQRTEQGDSAMYLCASSIKVGGVGSPLHFGNGTRLTVT.

The rearrangement uses TRBV10-3 and TRBJ2-2; D uncertain. The CDR3 extends over 13 amino acids. V lost 0 bases and J 7 bases, leaving 6 bases between the germline ends. Germline V gene data show CDR1 as ENHRY and CDR2 as SYGVKD. CDR3 DNA: TGTGCCATCAGTGAGTCCACAGTCGGGGAGCTGTTTTTT. Protein sequence: CAISESTVGELFF.

V is TRBV27 and J is TRBJ2-3, with no clear D. V lost 5 bases to trimming and J lost 0 bases, with 9 bases between them. Looked up from germline, CDR1 is MNHEY and CDR2 is SMNVEV (reference sequence). This CDR3 comprises 14 residues. CDR3 in DNA: TGTGCCAGCAGTCTCCTCGCTAGCACAGATACGCAGTATTTT. Its protein is CASSLLASTDTQYF.

J is TRBJ2-1 and V is TRBV27, with 13 nucleotides matching TRBD2. CDR3 length: 16 residues. The trim removed 4 bases at V and 7 bases at J, leaving 7 bases unmatched. CDR1 and CDR2 from the germline V gene are MNHEY and SMNVEV (reference sequence). The CDR3 coding sequence is TGTGCCAGCAGTTCCGGGACTAGCGGGATAAGGAATGAGCAGTTCTTC. It specifies CASSSGTSGIRNEQFF.